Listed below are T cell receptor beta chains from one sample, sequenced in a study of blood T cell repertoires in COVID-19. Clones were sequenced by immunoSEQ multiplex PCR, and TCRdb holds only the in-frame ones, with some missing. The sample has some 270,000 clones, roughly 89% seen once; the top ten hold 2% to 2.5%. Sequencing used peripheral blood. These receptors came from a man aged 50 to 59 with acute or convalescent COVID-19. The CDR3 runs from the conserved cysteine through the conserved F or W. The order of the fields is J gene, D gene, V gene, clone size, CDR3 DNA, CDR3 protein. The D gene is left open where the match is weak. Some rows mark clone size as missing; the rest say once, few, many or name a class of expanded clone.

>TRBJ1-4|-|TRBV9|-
TGTGCCAGCAGCCACTCCGGGGGAACTAATGAAAAACTGTTTTTT
CASSHSGGTNEKLFF
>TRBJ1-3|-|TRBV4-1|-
TGCGCCAGCAGCCAGGGGCGGGAAAACACCATATATTTT
CASSQGRENTIYF
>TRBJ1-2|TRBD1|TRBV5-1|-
TGCGCCAGCAGGGGGGAGACAGGGGTCAACTATGGCTACACCTTC
CASRGETGVNYGYTF
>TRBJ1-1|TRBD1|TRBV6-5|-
TGTGCCAGCACCGAGGGGGCCGGGACTGAAGCTTTCTTT
CASTEGAGTEAFF
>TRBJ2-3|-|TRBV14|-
TGTGCCAGCAGCCGAAACTTGGTTTTAGATACGCAGTATTTT
CASSRNLVLDTQYF
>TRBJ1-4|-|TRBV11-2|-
TGTGCCAGCAGCTTAATATTGGGCGGGGGGGAAAAACTGTTTTTT
CASSLILGGGEKLFF
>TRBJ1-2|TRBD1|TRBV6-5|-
TGTGCCAGCAACTACGGACAGGGGCCTGGCTACACCTTC
CASNYGQGPGYTF
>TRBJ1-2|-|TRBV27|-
TGTGCCAGCAGTTTAAGCCCGGGCTATGGCTACACCTTC
CASSLSPGYGYTF
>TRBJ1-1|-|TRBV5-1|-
TGCGCCAGCAGCTTGCAGGGGCCAAACACTGAAGCTTTCTTT
CASSLQGPNTEAFF
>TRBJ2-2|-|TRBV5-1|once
TGCGCCAGCAAAGAGCCAGGGTCCGGGGAGCTGTTTTTT
CASKEPGSGELFF
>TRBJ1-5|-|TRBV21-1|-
TGTGCCAGCAGCCCCCGGGGGACGGACAATCAGCCCCAGCATTTT
CASSPRGTDNQPQHF